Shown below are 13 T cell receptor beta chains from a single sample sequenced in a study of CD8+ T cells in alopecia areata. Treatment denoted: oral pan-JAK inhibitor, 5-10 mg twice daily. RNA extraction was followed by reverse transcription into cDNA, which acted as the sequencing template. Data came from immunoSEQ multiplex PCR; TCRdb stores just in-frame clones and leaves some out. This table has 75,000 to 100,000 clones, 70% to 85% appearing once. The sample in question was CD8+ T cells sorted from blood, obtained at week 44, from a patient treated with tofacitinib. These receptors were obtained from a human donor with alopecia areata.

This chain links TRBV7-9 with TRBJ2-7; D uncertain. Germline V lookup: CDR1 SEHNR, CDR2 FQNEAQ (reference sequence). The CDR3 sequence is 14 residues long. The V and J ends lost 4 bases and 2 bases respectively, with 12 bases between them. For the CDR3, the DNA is TGTGCCAGCAGCTCACCGACGGCTGCCTACGAGCAGTACTTC. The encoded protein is CASSSPTAAYEQYF.

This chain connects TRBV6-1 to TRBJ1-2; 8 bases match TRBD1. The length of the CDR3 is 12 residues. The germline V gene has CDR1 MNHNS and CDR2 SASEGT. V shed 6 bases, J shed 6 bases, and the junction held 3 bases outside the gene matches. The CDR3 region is CASRTGANGYTF. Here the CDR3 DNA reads TGTGCCAGCAGGACAGGGGCAAATGGCTACACCTTC.

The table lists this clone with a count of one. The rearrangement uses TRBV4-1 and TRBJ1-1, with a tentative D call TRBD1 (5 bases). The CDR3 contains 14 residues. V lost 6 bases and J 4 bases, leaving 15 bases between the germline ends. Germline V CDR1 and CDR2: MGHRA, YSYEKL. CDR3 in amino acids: CASSRGGGTTEAFF. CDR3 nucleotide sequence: TGCGCCAGCAGTCGAGGTGGGGGTACCACTGAAGCTTTCTTT.

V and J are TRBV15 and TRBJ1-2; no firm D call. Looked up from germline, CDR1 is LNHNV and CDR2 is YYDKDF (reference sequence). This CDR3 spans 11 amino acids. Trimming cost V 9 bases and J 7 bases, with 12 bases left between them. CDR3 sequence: CATGKGFGYTF. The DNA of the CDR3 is TGTGCCACAGGGAAGGGATTTGGCTACACCTTC.

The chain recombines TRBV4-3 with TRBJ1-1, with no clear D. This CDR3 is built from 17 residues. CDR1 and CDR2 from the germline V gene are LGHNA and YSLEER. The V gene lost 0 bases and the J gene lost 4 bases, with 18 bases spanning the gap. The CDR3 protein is CASSQDITPRYGTEAFF. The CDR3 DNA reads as TGCGCCAGCAGCCAAGATATCACCCCACGGTATGGCACTGAAGCTTTCTTT.

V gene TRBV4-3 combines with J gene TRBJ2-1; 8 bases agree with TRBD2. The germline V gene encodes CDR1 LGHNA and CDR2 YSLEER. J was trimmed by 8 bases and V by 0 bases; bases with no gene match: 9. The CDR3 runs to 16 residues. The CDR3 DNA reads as TGCGCCAGCAGCCAAGAACCAGCGGGGGCTAGGGATGAGCAGTTCTTC. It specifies CASSQEPAGARDEQFF.

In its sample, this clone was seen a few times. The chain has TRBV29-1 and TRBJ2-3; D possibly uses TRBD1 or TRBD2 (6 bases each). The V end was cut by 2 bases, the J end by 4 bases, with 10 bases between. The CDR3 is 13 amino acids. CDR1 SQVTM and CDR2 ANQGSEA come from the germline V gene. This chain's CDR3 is CSVERGAADTQYF. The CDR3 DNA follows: TGCAGCGTTGAAAGGGGGGCCGCAGATACGCAGTATTTT.

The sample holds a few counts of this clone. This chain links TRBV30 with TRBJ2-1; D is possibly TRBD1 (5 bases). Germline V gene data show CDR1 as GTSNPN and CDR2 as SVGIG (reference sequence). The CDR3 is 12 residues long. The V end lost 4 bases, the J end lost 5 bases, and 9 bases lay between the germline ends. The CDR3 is CAWNQGNNEQFF. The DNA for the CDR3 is TGTGCCTGGAATCAGGGTAACAATGAGCAGTTCTTC.

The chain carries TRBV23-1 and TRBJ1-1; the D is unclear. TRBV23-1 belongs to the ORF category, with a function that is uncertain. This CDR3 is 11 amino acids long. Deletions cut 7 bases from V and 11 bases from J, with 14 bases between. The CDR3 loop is CASIPIMNAFF. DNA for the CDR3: TGCGCCAGCATTCCGATTATGAATGCTTTCTTT.

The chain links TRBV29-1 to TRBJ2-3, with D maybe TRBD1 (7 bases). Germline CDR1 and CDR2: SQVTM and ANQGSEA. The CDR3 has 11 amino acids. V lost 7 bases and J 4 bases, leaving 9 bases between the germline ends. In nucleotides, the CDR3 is TGCAGCGGCAGGGGGGCAGATACGCAGTATTTT. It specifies CSGRGADTQYF.

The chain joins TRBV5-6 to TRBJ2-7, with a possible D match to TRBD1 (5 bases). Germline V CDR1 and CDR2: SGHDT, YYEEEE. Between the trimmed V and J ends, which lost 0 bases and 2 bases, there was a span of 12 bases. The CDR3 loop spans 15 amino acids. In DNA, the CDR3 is TGTGCCAGCAGCTTGGGACAGCGAGTGACCTACGAGCAGTACTTC. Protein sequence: CASSLGQRVTYEQYF.

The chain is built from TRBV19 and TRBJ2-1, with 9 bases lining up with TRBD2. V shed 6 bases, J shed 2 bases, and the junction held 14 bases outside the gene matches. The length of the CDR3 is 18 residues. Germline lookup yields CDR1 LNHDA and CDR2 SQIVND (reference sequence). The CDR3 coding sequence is TGTGCCAGTAGGGGAGAGGGGACTAGCATCCTAACCTACAATGAGCAGTTCTTC. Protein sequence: CASRGEGTSILTYNEQFF. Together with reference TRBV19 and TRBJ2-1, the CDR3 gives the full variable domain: DGGITQSPKYLFRKEGQNVTLSCEQNLNHDAMYWYRQDPGQGLRLIYYSQIVNDFQKGDIAEGYSVSREKKESFPLTVTSAQKNPTAFYLCASRGEGTSILTYNEQFFGPGTRLTVL.

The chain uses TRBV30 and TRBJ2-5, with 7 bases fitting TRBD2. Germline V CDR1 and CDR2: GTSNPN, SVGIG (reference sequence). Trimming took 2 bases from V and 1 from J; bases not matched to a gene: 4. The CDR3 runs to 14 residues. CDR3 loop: CAWSWSSGQETQYF. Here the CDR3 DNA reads TGTGCCTGGAGTTGGTCTAGCGGCCAAGAGACCCAGTACTTC.